What follows are 32 T cell receptor beta chains derived from one specimen sequenced in a study of blood T cell repertoires in COVID-19. Sequencing used immunoSEQ multiplex PCR; TCRdb keeps in-frame clones, though not all of them. The sample consists of 90,000 to 130,000 clones, roughly four fifths of them appearing once. Sequenced material: peripheral blood. These receptor sequences come from a woman aged 70 to 79 with acute or convalescent COVID-19.

V and J are TRBV30 and TRBJ1-6; the match to TRBD1 covers 7 bases. The CDR3 totals 13 residues. V was clipped by 4 bases and J by 7 bases; unmatched bases: 4. Germline values: CDR1 GTSNPN, CDR2 SVGIG (reference sequence). For the CDR3, the DNA is TGTGCCTGGAAGGGACAGCAAAATTCACCCCTCCACTTT. It yields the protein CAWKGQQNSPLHF.

The V call is TRBV2, the J call TRBJ1-5; D is perhaps TRBD1 (6 bases). The ends were cut back, 4 bases at V and 1 base at J, with 17 bases in the middle. This CDR3 comprises 17 residues. Germline V CDR1 and CDR2: SNHLY, FYNNEI. CDR3 residues: CASSVQQGLGSNQPQHF. The CDR3 DNA reads TGTGCCAGCAGTGTTCAGCAGGGGCTGGGGAGCAATCAGCCCCAGCATTTT.

This rearrangement joins TRBV10-2 to TRBJ1-5, with D possibly being TRBD1 (6 bases). V was pared by 0 bases and J by 2 bases, with 8 bases between. This CDR3 is built from 15 residues. Looked up from germline, CDR1 is WSHSY and CDR2 is SAAADI. The chain's CDR3 is CASSESQGGNQPQHF. CDR3 sequence (DNA): TGCGCCAGCAGTGAGTCACAGGGCGGCAATCAGCCCCAGCATTTT.

The V call is TRBV7-9, the J call TRBJ1-3; D gene unclear. Per germline, CDR1 SEHNR and CDR2 FQNEAQ (reference sequence). The CDR3 length is 16 residues. V was shortened by 1 base and J by 2 bases, with 12 bases between the two germline ends. The CDR3 sequence is CASSLDGGGPGNTIYF. CDR3 DNA sequence: TGTGCCAGCAGCTTAGATGGAGGAGGTCCTGGAAACACCATATATTTT.

This chain joins TRBV3-1 (or the pseudogene TRBV3-2) and TRBJ2-2; D may be TRBD2 (6 bases). Germline lookup yields CDR1 LGHDT and CDR2 YNNKEL (reference sequence). The CDR3 consists of 16 residues. Trimming stripped 4 bases from V and 6 bases from J, with 18 bases between. The CDR3 region is CASSLSRRGIAGELFF. The CDR3 nucleotides are TGTGCCAGCAGCCTGTCGAGGAGGGGAATAGCCGGGGAGCTGTTTTTT.

This chain joins TRBV6-5 and TRBJ1-1; D ambiguous. Trimming cost V 7 bases and J 6 bases, with 9 bases left between them. Per the germline V gene, CDR1 is MNHEY and CDR2 is SVGAGI. This CDR3 spans 11 amino acids. The CDR3: CASNSLAEAFF. The DNA of the CDR3 is TGTGCCAGCAACTCTCTCGCTGAAGCTTTCTTT.

The chain links TRBV19 to TRBJ2-3; weak D call: TRBD1 (6 bases). V lost 5 bases and J 3 bases, leaving 18 bases between the germline ends. The CDR3 has 16 amino acids. Germline CDR1 is LNHDA and CDR2 is SQIVND (reference sequence). For the CDR3, the DNA is TGTGCCAGTAGTCACGGACGTGGGGGCTGGACAGATACGCAGTATTTT. It specifies CASSHGRGGWTDTQYF.

The chain couples TRBV10-3 to TRBJ1-1; TRBD1 is a possible D gene (6 bases). The CDR3 has 12 amino acids. Germline V CDR1 and CDR2: ENHRY, SYGVKD. V was clipped by 5 bases and J by 10 bases, with 14 bases between them. CDR3 sequence (DNA): TGTGCCATCAGTCTACAGGGAGCTGCAGCTTTCTTT. Its protein is CAISLQGAAAFF.

This clone was observed a single time. V usage is TRBV18 and J usage is TRBJ1-5; no clear D gene. Looked up from germline, CDR1 is KGHSH and CDR2 is LQKENI. The CDR3 has 16 residues. Trimming took off 2 bases at V and 6 bases at J, with 17 bases between the two ends. This chain's CDR3 is CASSPNPVSRGQPQHF. CDR3 coding DNA: TGTGCCAGCTCACCAAATCCGGTCAGCCGAGGTCAGCCCCAGCATTTT.

This clone was seen only once. The chain joins TRBV7-2 to TRBJ1-3; TRBD1 agrees at 8 bases. Germline V gene sequence: CDR1 SGHTA, CDR2 FQGNSA. Trimming at V came to 5 bases and at J to 3 bases, leaving 6 bases not matched to a gene. The CDR3 consists of 15 residues. CDR3 DNA: TGTGCCAGCAGCAGACAGGGGCCCGGTGGAAACACCATATATTTT. This gives the protein CASSRQGPGGNTIYF.

J is TRBJ2-1 and V is TRBV18, with 9 bases that match TRBD1. This CDR3 has 15 residues. V was clipped by 3 bases and J by 6 bases; unmatched bases: 6. Germline CDR1 and CDR2: KGHSH and LQKENI. The CDR3 sequence: CASSPSGTGINEQFF. CDR3 coding DNA: TGTGCCAGCTCACCTTCCGGGACAGGGATCAATGAGCAGTTCTTC.

The chain combines TRBV2 with TRBJ1-2, with a tentative D call TRBD1 (6 bases). Trimming cost V 6 bases and J 4 bases, with 15 bases left between them. Germline assignment: CDR1 SNHLY and CDR2 FYNNEI. The CDR3 length is 14 residues. The CDR3 loop is CASRHTTDSYGYTF. For the CDR3, the DNA is TGTGCCAGCAGGCACACCACGGACAGCTATGGCTACACCTTC.

This chain links TRBV19 with TRBJ2-3, with D possibly matching TRBD1 (5 bases). V was shortened by 7 bases and J by 6 bases, with 17 bases between the two germline ends. The CDR3 length is 14 residues. Per the germline V gene, CDR1 is LNHDA and CDR2 is SQIVND (reference sequence). The CDR3 DNA follows: TGTGCCAGTAAAAGACAGAGTAATGCCGATACGCAGTATTTT. Residues: CASKRQSNADTQYF.

This chain joins TRBV7-2 and TRBJ1-2; D is possibly TRBD1 (6 bases). Germline CDR1 is SGHTA and CDR2 is FQGNSA. CDR3 length equals 14 residues. Trimming cost V 5 bases and J 6 bases, with 16 bases left between them. Written as DNA, the CDR3 is TGTGCCAGCAGCCCTAAAACGGGGGGCCATGGCTACACCTTC. Encoded protein: CASSPKTGGHGYTF.

V is TRBV5-6 and J is TRBJ1-1; 7 nucleotides match TRBD1. Per germline, CDR1 SGHDT and CDR2 YYEEEE. The V segment lost 2 bases and the J segment 1 base; nucleotides outside the gene matches: 8. CDR3 length equals 16 residues. The CDR3 bases are TGTGCCAGCAGCTTCCCCGGGACAGCATCGAACACTGAAGCTTTCTTT. The encoded protein is CASSFPGTASNTEAFF.

The rearrangement uses TRBV6-5 and TRBJ1-1, with TRBD1 as a possible D gene (5 bases). Trimming left V 10 bases short and J 5 bases short, with 17 bases between. This CDR3 is 13 amino acids long. Germline V lookup: CDR1 MNHEY, CDR2 SVGAGI. CDR3 sequence reads: CANSGGRGTEAFF. The CDR3 nucleotides read TGTGCCAACTCCGGGGGGAGAGGGACTGAAGCTTTCTTT.

This clone turned up a few times. In nucleotides, the CDR3 is TGTGCCAGCAGCAAGCGGGGGGGCCGCGTCGGGGAGCTGTTTTTT. Its translation: CASSKRGGRVGELFF. V usage is TRBV7-9 and J usage is TRBJ2-2, with 10 bases that match TRBD2. J gave up 7 bases and V 5 bases, and 7 bases lay outside the gene matches. Looked up from germline, CDR1 is SEHNR and CDR2 is FQNEAQ (reference sequence). This CDR3 has 15 amino acids.

This clone was counted a single time. The chain couples TRBV5-4 to TRBJ1-1, with 8 bases that match TRBD1. J lost 4 bases, V lost 4 bases, and 9 bases had no gene match. Germline CDR1 and CDR2: SGHNT and YYREEE (reference sequence). This CDR3 spans 15 amino acids. The CDR3 loop is CASSLPQGAGTEAFF. In DNA, the CDR3 is TGTGCCAGCAGCCTTCCTCAGGGGGCCGGCACTGAAGCTTTCTTT.

The chain employs TRBV28 and TRBJ2-1, with 8 bases lining up with TRBD2. Trimming took 7 bases from V and 8 from J; bases not matched to a gene: 10. CDR3 length equals 14 residues. CDR1 is MDHEN and CDR2 is SYDVKM in the germline V gene. The CDR3 is CASTIAGFGDEQFF. CDR3 coding DNA: TGTGCCAGCACCATAGCGGGGTTTGGGGATGAGCAGTTCTTC. The full variable domain, completed using reference TRBV28 and TRBJ2-1, is DVKVTQSSRYLVKRTGEKVFLECVQDMDHENMFWYRQDPGLGLRLIYFSYDVKMKEKGDIPEGYSVSREKKERFSLILESASTNQTSMYLCASTIAGFGDEQFFGPGTRLTVL.

In this sample, this clone turned up once. The chain is built from TRBV3-1 (or the pseudogene TRBV3-2) and TRBJ1-1; 8 bases line up with TRBD1. The CDR3 is made up of 14 amino acids. V was pared by 1 base and J by 6 bases, with 4 bases of the junction left unmatched. CDR1 is LGHDT and CDR2 is YNNKEL in the germline V gene (reference sequence). CDR3 loop: CASSQGQGKAEAFF. DNA of the CDR3: TGTGCCAGCAGCCAAGGACAGGGGAAGGCTGAAGCTTTCTTT.

The V call is TRBV7-3, the J call TRBJ2-1; maybe TRBD1 (6 bases). Germline V lookup: CDR1 SGHTA, CDR2 FQGTGA. V was cut by 1 base and J by 6 bases, with 7 bases left in between. CDR3 size: 13 residues. The CDR3 sequence is CASSLNRANEQFF. The CDR3 DNA reads as TGTGCCAGCAGCTTAAACAGGGCCAATGAGCAGTTCTTC.

The rearrangement links TRBV5-1 to TRBJ2-3; 7 positions agree with TRBD1. CDR1 is SGHRS, CDR2 YFSETQ, per germline. CDR3 length: 15 residues. After removal of 3 bases from V and 0 bases from J, the junction contained 4 bases not matched to a gene. CDR3 coding DNA: TGCGCCAGCAGCTCTCCGGGACAGAGCACAGATACGCAGTATTTT. Its protein is CASSSPGQSTDTQYF.

The CDR3 DNA reads TGTGCCAGCAGCTACAGTAGCGGGGGGTTTTGGAATGAGCAGTTCTTC. Its translation: CASSYSSGGFWNEQFF. This chain connects TRBV7-9 to TRBJ2-1; the match to TRBD2 covers 10 bases. Trimming at V came to 4 bases and at J to 7 bases, leaving 10 bases not matched to a gene. CDR1 is SEHNR and CDR2 is FQNEAQ in the germline V gene (reference sequence). This CDR3 contains 16 residues.

The chain is built from TRBV10-3 and TRBJ1-2; possibly TRBD1 for D (6 bases). Looked up from germline, CDR1 is ENHRY and CDR2 is SYGVKD. The CDR3 extends over 17 amino acids. V lost 2 bases to trimming and J lost 4 bases, with 20 bases between them. Written as DNA, the CDR3 is TGTGCCATCAGTGAGGGCGACAGGTCCGACGGATCCTATGGCTACACCTTC. Translated: CAISEGDRSDGSYGYTF.

The chain is built from TRBV18 and TRBJ1-2; 10 bases fit TRBD1. This CDR3 is built from 17 residues. V lost 4 bases to trimming and J lost 10 bases; unmatched junction nucleotides: 18. The germline CDR1 and CDR2 sequences are KGHSH and LQKENI. The CDR3 loop reads CASSQNSGQGYRDDYTF. The CDR3 DNA reads as TGTGCCAGCTCACAAAACTCGGGACAGGGGTACCGGGATGACTACACCTTC.

V usage is TRBV6-6 and J usage is TRBJ2-2; D not certain. The germline V gene encodes CDR1 MNHNY and CDR2 SVGAGI (reference sequence). V lost 1 base and J 0 bases, leaving 9 bases between the germline ends. The CDR3 extends over 16 amino acids. Here the CDR3 reads CASSYFGYANTGELFF. The CDR3 nucleotides are TGTGCCAGCAGTTACTTCGGGTACGCGAACACCGGGGAGCTGTTTTTT.

This sequence joins TRBV10-3 and TRBJ1-1; D unclear. The V and J ends lost 4 bases and 1 base respectively, with 7 bases between them. Germline V lookup: CDR1 ENHRY, CDR2 SYGVKD. The CDR3 loop spans 13 amino acids. The CDR3 here is CAISATSNTEAFF. The DNA of the CDR3 is TGTGCCATCAGTGCGACTTCGAACACTGAAGCTTTCTTT.

The rearrangement links TRBV11-3 to TRBJ2-7; D may be TRBD1 (5 bases). V was cut by 0 bases and J by 2 bases, with 17 bases left in between. This CDR3 is 17 amino acids long. The germline CDR1 and CDR2 sequences are SGHNT and YENEEA. CDR3 loop: CASSLDFGAGRTYEQYF. Written as DNA, the CDR3 is TGTGCCAGCAGCTTAGACTTTGGGGCAGGAAGAACCTACGAGCAGTACTTC.

The V gene is TRBV7-6, the J gene TRBJ1-1, with D maybe TRBD1 (6 bases). The CDR3 is 16 amino acids. Germline V gene sequence: CDR1 SGHVS, CDR2 FNYEAQ. Trimming shortened V by 0 bases and J by 0 bases, and 11 bases separated the two germline ends. CDR3 in DNA: TGTGCCAGCAGCTTAGCAGGGGGAGTGATGAACACTGAAGCTTTCTTT. Translation gives CASSLAGGVMNTEAFF.

The chain carries TRBV6-5 and TRBJ2-1; TRBD2 might be the D (6 bases). Trimming took 7 bases from V and 7 from J, leaving 14 bases between them. The CDR3 has 13 residues. Germline V lookup: CDR1 MNHEY, CDR2 SVGAGI. In DNA form, the CDR3 reads TGTGCCAGCACCGCCCTGGGGAGGAATGAGCAGTTCTTC. Encoded protein: CASTALGRNEQFF.

The V gene is TRBV4-2, the J gene TRBJ2-2; perhaps TRBD2 as D (5 bases). This CDR3 has 13 residues. V lost 1 base and J lost 5, with 5 bases in between. In germline, CDR1 is LGHNA, CDR2 YNFKEQ. CDR3 residues: CASSQGGTGELFF. The CDR3 DNA reads TGTGCCAGCAGCCAAGGAGGGACCGGGGAGCTGTTTTTT.

CDR3 in amino acids: CASSIFAGGGPQHF. The CDR3 coding sequence is TGTGCCAGTAGTATCTTTGCCGGGGGAGGGCCCCAGCATTTT. V gene TRBV19 combines with J gene TRBJ1-5; weak D call: TRBD1 (5 bases). CDR1 LNHDA and CDR2 SQIVND come from the germline V gene (reference sequence). The CDR3 length is 14 residues. With 3 bases removed from V and 9 bases from J, the gap between germline ends came to 15 bases.